This record concerns one TCR beta chain sequence. Its antigen is not identified. The source of the sample is a study of cytomegalovirus exposure and HLA in healthy donors. The CDR3 runs 15 residues. Germline V CDR1 and CDR2: MNHNY, SVGAGI (reference sequence). Trimming took 8 bases from V and 4 from J, leaving 18 bases between them. Notes on the study in general: The authors listed around 150 TCR beta chains as cytomegalovirus-associated. The majority of TCR sequences were rare, yet some public TCRs appeared in many donors.

Both 60 Vbeta primers and 13 Jbeta primers went into the PCR. Clones were read by immunoSEQ multiplex PCR, and TCRdb kept only the in-frame ones, dropping some. Here the sample spans about 130,000 clones, around 73% being singletons. This chain uses TRBV6-6 with TRBJ1-5, with D perhaps TRBD1 (6 bases). The receptor comes from a human donor in good health. Sequenced input: PBMCs. CDR3 sequence reads: CASFEQGRGNQPQHF. CDR3 bases: TGTGCCAGCTTCGAACAGGGAAGGGGAAATCAGCCCCAGCATTTT.